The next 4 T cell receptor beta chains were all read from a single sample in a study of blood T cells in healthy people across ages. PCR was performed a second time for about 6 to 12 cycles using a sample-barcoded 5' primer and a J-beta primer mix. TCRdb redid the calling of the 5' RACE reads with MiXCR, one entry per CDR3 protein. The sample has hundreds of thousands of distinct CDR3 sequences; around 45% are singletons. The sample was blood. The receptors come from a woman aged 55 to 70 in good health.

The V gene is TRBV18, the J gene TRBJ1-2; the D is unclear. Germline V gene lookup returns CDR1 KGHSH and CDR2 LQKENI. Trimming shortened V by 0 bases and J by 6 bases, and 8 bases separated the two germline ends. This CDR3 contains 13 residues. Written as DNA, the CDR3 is TGTGCCAGCTCACCACCTTTCCGCGATGGCTACACCTTC. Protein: CASSPPFRDGYTF.

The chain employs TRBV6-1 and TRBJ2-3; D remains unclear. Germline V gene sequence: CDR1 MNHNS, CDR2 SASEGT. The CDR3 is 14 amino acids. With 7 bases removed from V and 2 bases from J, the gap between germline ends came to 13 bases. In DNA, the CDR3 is TGTGCCAGCAAGCCTCCTATTTCCACAGATACGCAGTATTTT. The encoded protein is CASKPPISTDTQYF.

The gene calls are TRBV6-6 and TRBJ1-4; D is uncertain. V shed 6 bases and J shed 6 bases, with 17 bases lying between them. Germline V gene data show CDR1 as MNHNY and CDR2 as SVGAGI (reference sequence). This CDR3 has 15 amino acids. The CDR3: CASRVGSPRDEKLFF. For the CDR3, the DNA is TGTGCCAGCAGGGTAGGCTCTCCTCGGGATGAAAAACTGTTTTTT.

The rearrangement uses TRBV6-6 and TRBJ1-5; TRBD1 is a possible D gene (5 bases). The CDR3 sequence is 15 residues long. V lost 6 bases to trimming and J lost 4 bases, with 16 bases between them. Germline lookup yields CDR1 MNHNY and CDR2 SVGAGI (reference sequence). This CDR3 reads CASSNSLRTNQPQHF. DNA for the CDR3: TGTGCCAGCAGCAACTCCCTTCGGACAAATCAGCCCCAGCATTTT.